Listed here is a single TCR beta chain. Its antigen is not known. cDNA molecules carried unique molecular identifiers, and template switching added a universal primer site. TCRdb processed the 5' RACE reads anew with MiXCR; each CDR3 protein has one entry. The repertoire includes around 1.7 million distinct CDR3 sequences, less than 35% of them detected once, and about 0.27% sits in the top ten. This sample was included in a study of identical twins. Study-level points and caveats: Twins' surplus sharing was weaker for beta out-of-frame sequences. Twins shared out-of-frame alpha sequences with excess low generation probability. While abundant cord blood beta clonotypes carried fewer insertions, memory repertoires showed no such pattern.

The ends were cut back, 4 bases at V and 7 bases at J, with 16 bases in the middle. This CDR3 region has 14 residues. Germline lookup yields CDR1 LGHNA and CDR2 YNFKEQ. The receptor comes from a newborn girl in good health. Sequencing was done on a sample of cord blood. The rearrangement links TRBV4-2 to TRBJ1-1; D call uncertain. CDR3 protein: CASSLAGMLNEAFF. In nucleotides, the CDR3 is TGTGCCAGCAGCCTAGCCGGGATGCTCAATGAAGCTTTCTTT.